The rows below give T cell receptor beta chains drawn from one sample of a study of T-cell reconstitution after alpha-beta-depleted transplantation in children. One entry per CDR3 protein, called by TCRdb with MiXCR from the PCR reads. Among 70,000 or so distinct CDR3 sequences listed, about a tenth were seen once. This specimen was PBMCs, taken before TCRalphabeta/CD19-depleted stem cell transplant. These TCRs come from a boy aged 10-17 years with acute myeloid leukemia, due to receive a stem cell transplant. Each CDR3 is given with its conserved first and last residue. The order of the fields is clone size, CDR3 length, V gene, J gene, D gene, CDR3 DNA, CDR3 protein. D genes are given only for firm matches. Part of the rows lack a size; the others show once, few, many or a class for expanded clones.

many,11,TRBV20-1,TRBJ2-1,NA,TGCAGTGCTCCTCGGTGGAATGAGCAGTTCTTC,CSAPRWNEQFF
many,17,TRBV7-3,TRBJ2-1,TRBD2,TGTGCCAGCAGCTTAATGGCTAGCGGGGTGCTTTACAATGAGCAGTTCTTC,CASSLMASGVLYNEQFF
NA,14,TRBV9,TRBJ1-5,NA,TGTGCCAGCAGCACCCAGGGTTTGGGTCAGCCCCAGCATTTT,CASSTQGLGQPQHF
many,12,TRBV29-1,TRBJ1-2,NA,TGCAGCGTTGAAGATGTCGGGGGTGGCTACACCTTC,CSVEDVGGGYTF
many,16,TRBV5-6,TRBJ1-6,NA,TGTGCCAGCAGCTTGGAGCTGGGCGCGATGGAATCACCCCTCCACTTT,CASSLELGAMESPLHF
NA,15,TRBV5-6,TRBJ2-7,NA,TGTGCCAGCAGCTTGGCCCCTGGTGGTCGAAGCGAGCAGTACTTC,CASSLAPGGRSEQYF
NA,17,TRBV2,TRBJ2-2,TRBD1,TGTGCCATCTTTTTGGGTGCAAACAGGGGGCACACCGGGGAGCTGTTTTTT,CAIFLGANRGHTGELFF
many,17,TRBV19,TRBJ2-2,TRBD1,TGTGCCAGTTTACGGCCCCCGGGACAGGGTTACACCGGGGAGCTGTTTTTT,CASLRPPGQGYTGELFF
NA,17,TRBV19,TRBJ1-2,TRBD1,TGTGCCAGTAGTCCCACCAGGGGGCCGGGAAACTTCTATGGCTACACCTTC,CASSPTRGPGNFYGYTF
many,14,TRBV27,TRBJ2-5,TRBD1,TGTGCCAGCAGTCGGACAGGGATGGGAGAGACCCAGTACTTC,CASSRTGMGETQYF
many,17,TRBV3-1,TRBJ2-3,TRBD2,TGTGCCAGCAGCCCCCTATTGGGGGGGATGAGCACAGATACGCAGTATTTT,CASSPLLGGMSTDTQYF
few,14,TRBV4-2,TRBJ1-1,NA,TGTGCCAGCAGCCAAGAGGTTGGCGTGGGAGAAGCTTTCTTT,CASSQEVGVGEAFF
many,14,TRBV7-2,TRBJ2-3,NA,TGTGCCAGCAGCTTAGATGCACGCACAGATACGCAGTATTTT,CASSLDARTDTQYF
many,16,TRBV20-1,TRBJ1-6,TRBD1,TGCAGTGCCGGCGACCGGGACAGACCGGATAATTCACCCCTCCACTTT,CSAGDRDRPDNSPLHF
many,16,TRBV20-1,TRBJ1-4,NA,TGCAGTGCTAGAGAACCCAAGGGCCGGACGGTCGAAAAACTGTTTTTT,CSAREPKGRTVEKLFF
many,12,TRBV5-1,TRBJ2-5,NA,TGCGCCAGCAGCCAGGGGACGGCCCCTCGGTACTTC,CASSQGTAPRYF
once,13,TRBV28,TRBJ1-2,NA,TGTGGGCCCAGGGAGGATAAGAACTATGGCTACACCTTC,CGPREDKNYGYTF
many,15,TRBV6-5,TRBJ1-5,NA,TGTGCCAGCAGTTACTCCCCGGGACAAGGTCAGCCCCAGCATTTT,CASSYSPGQGQPQHF